What follows describes a single T cell receptor beta chain. This clone has just one count. Its antigen is still unknown. There are no base qualities to consult, and no much larger clone falls within one base. Library prep was done by the immunoSEQ multiplex PCR assay. RNA was extracted from all samples and reverse transcribed into cDNA as template for TCR sequencing. First-strand cDNA was synthesized with SuperScript III using a 2:1 mix of oligo-dT and random hexamers. A synthetic immune receptor repertoire was used to assess amplification bias, and residual bias was removed computationally. In the original analysis: Raw reads were preprocessed to remove errors, and CDR3 was defined according to IMGT conventions as the region from the conserved cysteine to phenylalanine. Clonality was calculated as 1 minus Shannon entropy normalized by log2 of the number of productive unique TCRs. CD4 or CD8 identity of scalp clones was inferred by cross-referencing scalp TCRbeta sequences with sorted blood CD4 and CD8 repertoires. TCRdb took over this immuneACCESS table, retaining in-frame rearrangements with V and J assigned. Such tables are incomplete; in checked studies, under half of the missing clones stem from an unresolved V gene, and the remainder is unexplained. The D gene and trimming were derived from the DNA, and the V and J assignments and clone size from that table. For this sample the table gives 250,000 to 300,000 clones, of which roughly 50% were detected only once. The top ten clonotypes cover roughly 1.8% of the sample.

The time point label, read with the paper, signifies: roughly 26 weeks on oral tofacitinib. In light of the paper, this sample's treatment or condition label describes: oral pan-JAK inhibitor, 5-10 mg twice daily. Lesional scalp punch biopsies and peripheral blood were collected from alopecia areata patients. PBMCs were separated by density centrifugation and stained for CD3, CD4 and CD8, after which CD4+ and CD8+ T cells were sorted on a FACSAria. This entry is derived from a study of CD8+ T cells in alopecia areata listed by TCRdb under 2018. For the wider study: Treated patients were enrolled in an open-label pilot trial of oral tofacitinib at 5 to 10 mg twice daily for moderate-to-severe alopecia areata. Patients stayed on tofacitinib for 6 to 18 months and then had 6 months of follow-up off drug so that delayed response and recurrence could be assessed. The SALT score, which quantifies the percentage of affected scalp surface area, was used to measure disease severity in treated patients. In both human patients and the C3H/HeJ mouse model, the study applied high-throughput TCRbeta sequencing to look at T cell clonal expansion in alopecia areata. Human TCRbeta sequencing covered scalp tissue and sorted CD4+ and CD8+ peripheral blood T cells from patchy and totalis/universalis alopecia areata patients and healthy controls. Patients on tofacitinib were biopsied at baseline and after 4 and 24 weeks of treatment, and several of the patients also had a later scalp biopsy. Clonality in the scalp was compared among normal scalp (n=4), patchy alopecia areata scalp (n=8), and alopecia totalis/universalis scalp (n=8). RNA was obtained with the PAXgene miRNA kit for fixed scalp, the miRNeasy kit for PBMCs, and the RNeasy kit for mouse skin. TCRbeta CDR3 regions were amplified by immunoSEQ multiplex PCR with 35 Vbeta forward and 13 Jbeta reverse primers. What the study reported, not specific to this receptor: Compared with normal scalp, lesional scalp, particularly in alopecia totalis/universalis, had higher clonality and more expanded CD8+ clones, which suggests antigenic drive. Because the treated cohort was small and had only one nonresponder, larger studies are needed to examine links between baseline CD8+ expansion and response. During tofacitinib treatment, many expanded lesional clones stuck around in both scalp and blood, and this persistence may partly explain why relapse happens after treatment is stopped. Scalp clonality and the number of expanded CD8+ clones among the top 100 scalp clones were significantly decreased by tofacitinib. Scalp TCR repertoire analysis is complicated because resident alphabeta T cells in normal human skin are also sequenced, whereas mouse skin is dominated by gammadelta T cells. Shared TCR sequences between patients were less evident than in mice, which may be partly attributable to HLA diversity in the patient population.

In the germline V gene, CDR1 corresponds to KGHSH and CDR2 to LQKENI. The CDR3 holds 13 amino acids from the cysteine to the phenylalanine. Of all the DNA, just the CDR3 is kept, 39 bases in frame from base 1. V was cut back by 2 bases and J by 8 bases, leaving a gap of 12 bases between them. Recombination joined TRBV18 with TRBJ1-2; the D gene assignment is ambiguous. This receptor was obtained from a human donor with alopecia areata. Specimen: CD4+ T cells sorted from blood, collected at week 24, from a patient treated with tofacitinib. The DNA reads TGTGCCAGCTCACCAGGTGACGCTGAGGGCTACACCTTC. This codes for CASSPGDAEGYTF.